The sequence of this TCR beta chain was determined in a study of blood T cell repertoires in COVID-19. Study in general: COVID-19 samples from acute and convalescent phases originated in the United States, Italy and Spain.

Generated by immunoSEQ multiplex PCR, the TCRdb table keeps only in-frame clones and is missing some. The table includes hundreds of thousands of clones, around 88% detected once. CDR1 and CDR2 (germline): MGHRA, YSYEKL. This CDR3 contains 15 residues. V was cut by 0 bases and J by 3 bases, with 6 bases left in between. The J gene is TRBJ1-6, the V gene TRBV4-1; no clear D. This TCR came from a woman aged 25 to 39 who had recovered from COVID-19. Sequencing used peripheral blood. The CDR3 sequence is CASSQDGSYNSPLHF. CDR3 sequence (DNA): TGCGCCAGCAGCCAAGATGGCAGCTATAATTCACCCCTCCACTTT.